This TCR beta chain was sequenced for a study of sequential checkpoint blockade in melanoma. Study outcomes and limitations: About 30 times likelier clinical benefit followed increased tumor T-cell fraction and clonality.

Sample treatment: randomized to nivolumab then ipilimumab (arm A) or the reverse (arm B). This clone has more than one count but fewer than ten. Its antigen is as yet unknown. The method was immunoSEQ multiplex PCR; TCRdb's version includes in-frame clones alone and lacks a portion of them. The sample lists around 3,000 clones; about 31% were seen once. Trimming removed 2 bases from V and 0 bases from J; junction bases left unmatched: 1. The CDR3 sequence is 15 residues long. Per the germline V gene, CDR1 is SGHRS and CDR2 is YFSETQ. V is TRBV5-1 and J is TRBJ2-1, with 8 bases aligning to TRBD2. The sample here was tumor tissue (inferred from file names), taken from a patient given nivolumab and ipilimumab in sequence. The receptor was isolated from a human donor with melanoma. CDR3: CASSFSGSSYNEQFF. The CDR3 DNA sequence: TGCGCCAGCAGCTTCAGCGGGAGCTCCTACAATGAGCAGTTCTTC.